This TCR beta chain was captured by sequencing in a study of vaccination and CD4 T cells after COVID-19 (dated by TCRdb to between 2020 and 2023). In terms of the full investigation: Every convalescent patient had a positive nasal swab PCR test for SARS-CoV-2, with mild disease in about 9 patients and severe disease in one. As controls, cultures received a CEFX viral epitope pool (the positive control), an HIV-1 Nef peptide pool (the negative control), or no peptide at all. Post-COVID blood samples were collected from convalescent patients a median of roughly 100 days after diagnosis, with a range of about 30 to 161 days. For stimulating the cultures, overlapping spike peptide pools were used, derived from SARS-CoV-2 as well as from the common cold coronaviruses HCoV-NL63, HCoV-OC43 and HCoV-229E. The time from the second vaccine dose to post-vaccine blood sampling had a median of roughly 70 days and ranged from roughly 12 to 250 days. The convalescent cohort comprised six males and four females, including two Hispanic individuals, seven Caucasians, two Asians and one multiracial person. In 10 COVID-19 convalescent patients and a handful of infection-naive healthy vaccine recipients, researchers compared the spike-specific CD4+ TCR repertoire from before mRNA vaccination with the repertoire from after. Participants received two doses of either the Pfizer-BioNTech BNT162b2 vaccine (n=8) or the Moderna mRNA-1273 vaccine (n=2).

As concerns this clonotype: This clone's antigen is unknown. No base qualities exist here, and no much larger clone lies one base off it.

The library came from PCR. At the Johns Hopkins FTIC core, DNA from the cultured CD4+ T cells underwent TCR sequencing with the Oncomine TCR Beta short-read assay. The QIAamp micro DNA kit was used to extract genomic DNA from the cultured CD4+ T cells. Oncomine TCR Beta libraries from cultured CD4+ T cells were pooled using unique dual indexes and sequenced on an Illumina iSeq 100. Concerning the study's data processing: Non-productive sequences were removed, and CDR3s that did not start with C, did not end with F or W, or were shorter than 7 amino acids were discarded. The MANAFEST web application identified antigen-specific clonotypes by comparing peptide-stimulated wells against reference wells and other culture wells. To be called positive, a clone needed an FDR below 0.05, an odds ratio above 5, and a productive frequency above 0.1% in at least two of three replicate wells. A clonotype counted as cross-reactive if it showed significant expansion both in the SARS-CoV-2 spike wells and in at least one common cold coronavirus spike condition. Using R version 3.6.1, CDR3 homology was evaluated through Levenshtein distances (stringdist) along with unrooted phylogenetic trees (ape). TCRdb handled the public reads itself, with Q25 trimming in fastp and clone calling in MiXCR, and kept productive beta chains. A single entry per CDR3 protein holds the most common genes and DNA from its merged rows. The V and J calls come from TCRdb's annotation, not from the publication. The sample records roughly 6,300 distinct CDR3 sequences, less than 40% of which are singletons. Roughly a tenth of the sample belongs to the ten largest clones.

According to the study, the label for this sample's treatment or condition signals: approximately nine-day PBMC culture with coronavirus spike peptide pools or control peptides (ViraFEST assay). The ViraFEST assay, used in the study, expanded antigen-specific T cells with peptide pools and then identified the expanded clonotypes through TCR sequencing. The positive SARS-CoV-2 PCR tests of the convalescent patients were dated from March to December 2020, before the Alpha, Beta and Delta variants emerged in the United States. PBMCs were cultured at two million per well in IMDM supplemented with around 5.5% human AB serum and about 10 IU/ml IL-2, with approximately 11 ug/ml peptide pools added. On days 3 and 7, half of the culture medium was replaced with fresh IL-2-containing medium. CD4+ T cells were isolated after less than twelve days of culture through negative selection using the EasySep CD4+ T cell isolation kit. PBMCs were separated from whole blood using Ficoll-Paque Plus gradient centrifugation and then either used fresh or cryopreserved at -140C. In general, triplicate wells were set up for every culture condition.

Study-wide findings and limitations: Of the vaccine-specific clones found in convalescent patients, nearly all (304 of 307) were mono-reactive for SARS-CoV-2 spike instead of being cross-reactive with common cold coronaviruses. An increase in the median number of SARS-CoV-2-reactive clonotypes from 20 to 25 after infection to roughly 38 after vaccination was observed, but the change was not found to be significant. Among convalescent patients, a median about 87% of the SARS-CoV-2-reactive clones seen after vaccination appeared only after vaccination, which suggests priming specific to the vaccine. Relatively few convalescent patients were included in the study, and early timepoints after natural infection were not analyzed.

The sample in question was CD4+ T cells from blood, cultured in vitro, obtained after SARS-CoV-2 vaccination. This receptor was obtained from a human donor who had recovered from COVID-19.

The DNA reads TGCAGTGCTAGAGATAGGGCTAGCGGGAGCTCCTACAATGAGCAGTTCTTC. It translates as CSARDRASGSSYNEQFF. The chain uses TRBV20-1 and TRBJ2-1, and 10 junction bases match TRBD2. Trimming accounts for 0 bases at V and 0 bases at J, while the number of junction bases matched to no gene is 5. Taken from the germline V gene (reference sequence), the CDR1 and CDR2 loops are DFQATT and SNEGSKA. The CDR3 contains 17 residues, cysteine and phenylalanine counted. Of the read, only the CDR3 DNA is kept; its 51 bases are in frame from base 1.